The 18 T cell receptor beta chains given below trace back to one sample, sequenced in a study of blood T cells in healthy people across ages. Next came a second PCR, run for about 6 to 11 cycles, which used a sample-barcoded 5' primer along with a J-beta primer mix. TCRdb independently ran MiXCR on the 5' RACE reads; one entry per CDR3 protein. In the table there are over 1,300,000 distinct CDR3 sequences, roughly 60% of which are singletons. What was sequenced was blood. The receptors come from a man aged 18 to 30 in good health.

The V and J genes are TRBV28 and TRBJ2-2, with D tentatively TRBD1 (5 bases). In germline, CDR1 is MDHEN, CDR2 SYDVKM. The CDR3 runs 18 residues. Trimming left V 3 bases short and J 1 base short, with 18 bases between. The CDR3 region is CASSLVAWAGQNTGELFF. For the CDR3, the DNA is TGTGCCAGCAGTTTGGTTGCGTGGGCAGGACAGAACACCGGGGAGCTGTTTTTT.

This chain joins TRBV29-1 and TRBJ2-2, with D perhaps assigned TRBD1 or TRBD2 (6 bases each). The V gene's germline CDR1 is SQVTM and CDR2 ANQGSEA. Trimming pared 6 bases from V and 0 bases from J, leaving 11 bases between. The CDR3 is 14 residues long. CDR3 in DNA: TGCAGCGTGAAGGGGGGTGCGAACACCGGGGAGCTGTTTTTT. Translating gives CSVKGGANTGELFF.

Written as DNA, the CDR3 is TGTGCCAGCAGCTTAGAAACAGGGGTACCCTATGGCTACACCTTC. This gives the protein CASSLETGVPYGYTF. The V gene is TRBV7-2, the J gene TRBJ1-2; the match to TRBD1 covers 7 bases. This CDR3 region has 15 residues. V shed 1 base, J shed 4 bases, and the junction held 6 bases outside the gene matches. Germline loops: CDR1 SGHTA, CDR2 FQGNSA.

J is TRBJ1-4 and V is TRBV6-5; TRBD1 is a possible D gene (5 bases). CDR1 MNHEY and CDR2 SVGAGI come from the germline V gene. CDR3 length: 14 residues. V lost 5 bases and J lost 8, with 15 bases in between. DNA of the CDR3: TGTGCCAGCAGTGGGTTTCGGGGACGGGAAAAACTGTTTTTT. The encoded protein is CASSGFRGREKLFF.

V usage is TRBV7-9 and J usage is TRBJ1-6, with 8 nucleotides matching TRBD1. Germline assignment: CDR1 SEHNR and CDR2 FQNEAQ (reference sequence). The CDR3 spans 16 residues. Unmatched junction bases numbered 9, after V lost 5 bases and J lost 6 bases. CDR3 residues: CASSGSDRAFNSPLHF. The CDR3, as DNA: TGTGCCAGCAGCGGTTCGGACAGGGCCTTTAATTCACCCCTCCACTTT.

V usage is TRBV5-1 and J usage is TRBJ2-3; the D gene is possibly TRBD1 (5 bases). The V gene lost 1 base and the J gene lost 6 bases, with 12 bases spanning the gap. CDR3 length equals 14 residues. The germline V gene encodes CDR1 SGHRS and CDR2 YFSETQ. CDR3 sequence: CASSLNPSGDTQYF. CDR3 bases: TGCGCCAGCAGCTTGAACCCTTCAGGGGATACGCAGTATTTT. Full variable domain (outside the CDR3, taken from reference TRBV5-1 and TRBJ2-3): KAGVTQTPRYLIKTRGQQVTLSCSPISGHRSVSWYQQTPGQGLQFLFEYFSETQRNKGNFPGRFSGRQFSNSRSEMNVSTLELGDSALYLCASSLNPSGDTQYFGPGTRLTVL.

This clonotype was found once. The chain has TRBV13 and TRBJ2-7, with D possibly called TRBD1 or TRBD2 (6 bases each). V was trimmed by 4 bases and J by 6 bases, leaving 16 bases between them. Germline lookup yields CDR1 PRHDT and CDR2 FYEKMQ (reference sequence). The CDR3 is made up of 14 amino acids. The chain's CDR3 is CASSSHGGQGEQYF. The CDR3 DNA sequence: TGTGCCAGCAGCTCCCACGGGGGACAAGGCGAGCAGTACTTC.

This clonotype was found a few times. This chain links TRBV6-5 with TRBJ1-5, with D hard to call. The germline V gene encodes CDR1 MNHEY and CDR2 SVGAGI. This CDR3 has 12 amino acids. V was clipped by 4 bases and J by 5 bases, with 6 bases between them. The CDR3 coding sequence is TGTGCCAGCAGTTCCGGCTATCAGCCCCAGCATTTT. The encoded protein is CASSSGYQPQHF.

This chain links TRBV13 with TRBJ2-5; TRBD1 might be the D (5 bases). CDR1 and CDR2 (germline): PRHDT, FYEKMQ (reference sequence). Trimming pared 5 bases from V and 0 bases from J, leaving 10 bases between. The CDR3 runs to 14 residues. CDR3 DNA: TGTGCCAGCAGCCGCAGGGTTAACCAAGAGACCCAGTACTTC. Translation: CASSRRVNQETQYF.

The CDR3 loop reads CASSPQEVIGANVLTF. Here the CDR3 DNA reads TGCGCCAGCAGCCCCCAGGAGGTGATAGGGGCCAACGTCCTGACTTTC. V gene TRBV5-1 combines with J gene TRBJ2-6, with D possibly TRBD2 on 5 matching bases. Germline lookup yields CDR1 SGHRS and CDR2 YFSETQ. The CDR3 is 16 amino acids. Between the trimmed V and J ends, which lost 4 bases and 4 bases, there was a span of 15 bases.

There are a few counts of this clonotype. The J gene is TRBJ2-1, the V gene TRBV29-1; D is unresolved. The CDR3 runs to 11 residues. Germline values: CDR1 SQVTM, CDR2 ANQGSEA. V lost 6 bases to trimming and J lost 8 bases, with 11 bases between them. The chain's CDR3 is CSVQKNYEQFF. CDR3 nucleotide sequence: TGCAGCGTACAAAAAAACTATGAGCAGTTCTTC.

The J gene is TRBJ2-1, the V gene TRBV20-1; TRBD2 matches at 11 bases. Germline V gene data show CDR1 as DFQATT and CDR2 as SNEGSKA (reference sequence). The junction had 7 bases not matched to a gene; V was cut back by 1 base and J by 8 bases. The CDR3 is 15 residues long. CDR3 bases: TGCAGTGCTAGAGGAAAGACTAGCGGGATCTATGAGCAGTTCTTC. Its translation is CSARGKTSGIYEQFF.

The chain has TRBV2 and TRBJ1-1, with unresolved D. CDR1 and CDR2 from the germline V gene are SNHLY and FYNNEI. V was cut by 3 bases and J by 4 bases, with 12 bases left in between. The CDR3 is made up of 14 amino acids. The CDR3 reads CASSDPQRGTEAFF. The CDR3 bases are TGTGCCAGCAGTGACCCCCAGCGCGGCACTGAAGCTTTCTTT.

The rearrangement joins TRBV29-1 to TRBJ2-3; tentatively, D is TRBD2 (5 bases). Trimming cost V 1 base and J 3 bases, with 11 bases left between them. Germline V gene lookup returns CDR1 SQVTM and CDR2 ANQGSEA. The CDR3 sequence is 14 residues long. The CDR3 protein is CSVEGQGSTDTQYF. In DNA form, the CDR3 reads TGCAGCGTTGAAGGCCAAGGGAGTACAGATACGCAGTATTTT.

In this sample, this clonotype turned up a few times. This sequence joins TRBV7-2 and TRBJ2-1; TRBD2 agrees at 7 bases. With 7 bases clipped from V and 4 bases from J, the junction kept 7 bases outside the gene matches. From germline, CDR1 is SGHTA and CDR2 FQGNSA. CDR3 length equals 14 residues. CDR3 amino acids: CASKRGPLYNEQFF. The CDR3 DNA follows: TGTGCCAGCAAGCGGGGACCCTTATACAATGAGCAGTTCTTC.

V and J are TRBV5-5 and TRBJ2-2; TRBD1 might be the D (6 bases). V was clipped by 4 bases and J by 6 bases, with 13 bases between them. The CDR3 length is 14 residues. The germline CDR1 and CDR2 sequences are SGHKS and YYEKEE (reference sequence). The CDR3, as DNA: TGTGCCAGCAGCGAAACAGGGTTGGCCGGGGAGCTGTTTTTT. It yields the protein CASSETGLAGELFF.

This clonotype was detected ten times or more. Sequence at one end of the junction differs from germline and may be a read error. V is TRBV15 and J is TRBJ2-7; weak D call: TRBD1 (5 bases). Per the germline V gene, CDR1 is LNHNV and CDR2 is YYDKDF (reference sequence). CDR3 length equals 15 residues. As DNA, the CDR3 is TGTGCCACCAGCTCCAAAAGGGGCTCCTCCGACGAGCAGTACTTC. It encodes CATSSKRGSSDEQYF.

V is TRBV6-5 and J is TRBJ2-4; D may be TRBD2 (6 bases). V was trimmed by 2 bases and J by 3 bases, leaving 14 bases between them. The germline gives CDR1 MNHEY, CDR2 SVGAGI. This CDR3 contains 16 residues. CDR3 sequence: CASSYPSRDGKNIQYF. CDR3 DNA sequence: TGTGCCAGCAGTTACCCCTCGCGGGACGGCAAAAACATTCAGTACTTC.